This T cell receptor beta chain was captured in a study of T cell changes during pregnancy in multiple sclerosis. This clone was counted a few times. Libraries were prepared by immunoSEQ multiplex PCR; TCRdb keeps only in-frame clonotypes and omits some of them. The sample lists under 95,000 clones; roughly 89% were seen once. Germline CDR1 SGHTA, CDR2 FQGTGA. The V gene end was trimmed by 5 bases and the J gene end by 0 bases; junction bases not matched to a gene: 18. The CDR3 loop spans 21 amino acids. The sequencing used peripheral blood, collected in the second trimester of pregnancy. The V and J genes are TRBV7-3 and TRBJ1-6; 8 bases fit TRBD1. The sequence derives from a female donor with multiple sclerosis, enrolled in a pregnancy study. CDR3 in DNA: TGTGCCAGCAGCCCTCGGACAGGGAAGGTAAGGGTAAGCTCCTATAATTCACCCCTCCACTTT. Its protein product is CASSPRTGKVRVSSYNSPLHF. Combining the CDR3 with reference TRBV7-3 and TRBJ1-6 gives the whole variable domain GAGVSQTPSNKVTEKGKYVELRCDPISGHTALYWYRQSLGQGPEFLIYFQGTGAADDSGLPNDRFFAVRPEGSVSTLKIQRTERGDSAVYLCASSPRTGKVRVSSYNSPLHFGNGTRLTVT.